The T cell receptor beta chain described here comes from a study of cytomegalovirus exposure and HLA in healthy donors. Unmatched junction bases numbered 5, after V lost 1 base and J lost 3 bases. This CDR3 comprises 15 residues. From germline, CDR1 is SGHTA and CDR2 FQGTGA. Both 60 Vbeta primers and 13 Jbeta primers went into the PCR. TCRdb's table, derived via immunoSEQ multiplex PCR, lists solely in-frame clones and lacks some. The table has 150,000 or so clones, 80% seen once. The sequencing input was PBMCs. The chain carries TRBV7-3 and TRBJ2-7, with 8 bases identical to TRBD1. This clonotype was sampled from a woman aged 40 to 50 in good health and CMV-seropositive. The CDR3 DNA reads as TGTGCCAGCAGCTTAATAGCACAGGGGGGCTACGAGCAGTACTTC. It yields the protein CASSLIAQGGYEQYF.